This TCR beta chain was identified in a study of OX40 agonist ivuxolimab in advanced cancers. Study context: At doses from 0.01 to 10 mg/kg, patients were given intravenous ivuxolimab every 2 weeks. Notes on the study in general: At 0.1 to 3.0 mg/kg and by week 6, CD4+ and CD8+ T cells in the blood had expanded clonally.

A remark on this clone: No antigen is known for it.

Per germline, CDR1 MNHEY and CDR2 SVGAGI. The junction had 8 bases not matched to a gene; V was cut back by 6 bases and J by 0 bases. The CDR3 length is 15 residues. Some clones are missing from TCRdb's copy, which holds only in-frame ones; the method was immunoSEQ multiplex PCR. The sample carries 60,000 to 75,000 clones, more than 80% recorded once. Patients with a history of autoimmune disease or on systemic immunosuppression were excluded. Sequenced here: CD4+ or CD8+ T cells sorted from blood, sampled in a trial of the OX40 agonist ivuxolimab. This chain links TRBV6-5 with TRBJ2-7, with TRBD1 matching over 7 bases. This clonotype was obtained from an adult with an advanced solid tumor such as melanoma, head and neck, liver or kidney cancer. As DNA, the CDR3 is TGTGCCAGCAGGCCGGGACAGAGGAGCTCCTACGAGCAGTACTTC. This gives the protein CASRPGQRSSYEQYF.